This TCR beta chain was sequenced during a study of shared clonotypes between healthy human individuals. Study information: Donors, aged 18 to 49, were two women and three men.

Germline trimming cut 5 bases from V and 6 bases from J; bases unmatched to any gene: 5. This CDR3 is built from 15 residues. Germline-derived CDR1 and CDR2 are KGHSH and LQKENI. Libraries were prepared by immunoSEQ multiplex PCR; TCRdb keeps only in-frame clonotypes and omits some of them. This sample has over a million clones, with roughly 74% found just once. The chain carries TRBV18 and TRBJ2-1, with TRBD2 identical over 12 bases. The receptor's source is a man between 18 and 29 years old in good health. Some clones in this sample may be carry-over from other donors' samples. The sample comprised memory CD4+ T cells from PBMCs. The subset here: CD45RA-negative fraction. The CDR3 sequence is CASSATSGSINEQFF. Written as DNA, the CDR3 is TGTGCCAGCTCAGCGACTAGCGGGAGTATCAATGAGCAGTTCTTC.